This TCR beta chain stems from a study of blood T cells in healthy people across ages. The authors extracted at least 5 micrograms of total RNA per sample. It was with a sample-barcoded 5' primer and a J-beta primer mix that a second PCR of roughly 6 to 12 cycles was run. MiXCR, run by TCRdb on the 5' RACE reads, gives a single entry per CDR3 protein. The sample carries hundreds of thousands of distinct CDR3 sequences, around half recorded once. This clonotype turned up a few times. Its antigen is unidentified. Overall study results and limits: It was held that diversity estimates obtained from one million T cells represented underestimates.

Germline-derived CDR1 and CDR2 are SGHTA and FQGNSA. J lost 1 base, V lost 0 bases, and 1 base had no gene match. The CDR3 consists of 15 residues. J is TRBJ2-7 and V is TRBV7-2; 9 bases map to TRBD1. The sequenced material came from blood. The sequence came from a man of 80 years or more in good health. In nucleotides, the CDR3 is TGTGCCAGCAGCTTAGCCGGGACAGGGTCCTACGAGCAGTACTTC. Residues: CASSLAGTGSYEQYF.